The following is a T cell receptor (beta chain) sequence with its context. The sample is drawn from a study of blood T cell repertoires in COVID-19. Methods used by the authors: The assay estimated nucleated cells by amplifying reference gene primers. Clones were read by immunoSEQ multiplex PCR, and TCRdb kept only the in-frame ones, dropping some. V and J calls and clone size are copied from that table; D and trimming were computed from the DNA. Here the sample spans about 320,000 clones, around 86% being singletons. The V gene's germline CDR1 is SNHLY and CDR2 FYNNEI. The CDR3 runs to 17 residues. J was trimmed by 7 bases and V by 1 base; bases with no gene match: 6.

The clonotype comes from a man aged 60-69 years who had recovered from COVID-19. Sequencing was performed on PBMCs or T cells enriched from blood (not recorded which). The chain has TRBV2 and TRBJ1-6, with 11 bases aligning to TRBD1. CDR3 residues: CASSEEGQGVTNSPLHF. The DNA for the CDR3 is TGTGCCAGCAGTGAAGAGGGACAGGGGGTAACAAATTCACCCCTCCACTTT. The full variable domain, in which reference TRBV2 and TRBJ1-6 provide the parts outside the CDR3, is EPEVTQTPSHQVTQMGQEVILRCVPISNHLYFYWYRQILGQKVEFLVSFYNNEISEKSEIFDDQFSVERPDGSNFTLKIRSTKLEDSAMYFCASSEEGQGVTNSPLHFGNGTRLTVT.